This TCR beta chain was profiled in a study of blood T cell repertoires in COVID-19 (dated by TCRdb to the early 2020s). About the investigation overall: Samples from collaborators originated in the United States, Italy and Spain and spanned both the acute and convalescent phases of COVID-19. The prospective study material was composed of cDNA or gDNA derived from T cells, B-cell-depleted T cells, or PBMCs. Subjects who had been exposed to COVID-19, were actively infected with it, or had recovered from it provided the deeply sampled blood TCRbeta repertoires that made up the dataset. The repertoires were released in a freely available public database intended as a resource for research on the immune response to SARS-CoV-2. Samples were obtained from the ongoing ImmuneRACE study (first 160 participants) and from some 1,300 subjects provided by 6 global collaborators. Nearly every sample came with metadata listing a de-identified subject ID, COVID-19 status, age in years and sex. Where HLA class I and class II types were available, the types were taken from metadata supplied by the sample provider, not from assay-based typing. Study-wide conclusions, independent of this receptor: How much clinical and demographic metadata was included differed by source and by participant, and the metadata was provided uncurated.

TCRbeta CDR3 regions were amplified from genomic DNA using the immunoSEQ Assay, a bias-controlled multiplex PCR. On the authors' methods: The number of nucleated cells in each sample was estimated by amplification of reference gene primers within the assay. To quantify the absolute abundance of each unique TCRbeta CDR3 rearrangement, sequence reads were collapsed and filtered. For each sample, productive Simpson clonality was calculated as the square root of Simpson's diversity index over productive rearrangements. Not all clones reach the TCRdb copy of this immuneACCESS table, which keeps in-frame sequences only. Checked studies attribute under half of the gap to unresolved V genes and leave the rest unexplained. V, J and clone size reflect that table, while D and trimming were determined from the DNA. The sample yields roughly 500,000 clones; approximately 90% were counted once. The ten largest make up 1.5% to 2% of the sample.

As for this clone: There is no known antigen for this receptor. Mismatch with germline at one junction end may stem from a read error.

The CDR3 numbers 18 residues from cysteine through phenylalanine. The entry retains the CDR3 DNA only, 54 bases that are in frame from base 1. Reading the germline V gene gives CDR1 MNHEY and CDR2 SVGEGT. In the prospective study, participants were roughly 18 to 100 years old, resided in around 25 geographic areas of the United States, and were enrolled through a virtual design. In the prospective study, cohorts were assigned on the basis of participant-reported clinical history obtained from a screening survey and a study questionnaire. Recovered participants in ImmuneRACE Cohort 3 were defined as having two consecutive negative NP/OP PCR tests, clearance from a healthcare professional, or resolution of symptoms. In the prospective study, whole blood, serum and a nasopharyngeal or oropharyngeal swab were collected from each participant by mobile phlebotomists. Additional blood draws and questionnaires over an approximately 2-month period could optionally be provided by prospective study participants. Before DNA extraction, blood samples from the prospective study were shipped at room temperature or frozen.

The sequence is built from TRBV6-2 or TRBV6-3 and TRBJ1-6, with TRBD1 tentatively as D gene (6 bases match). The TCR was taken from a woman aged 40 to 50 who had recovered from COVID-19. Sequencing was performed on PBMCs or T cells enriched from blood (not recorded which). For the CDR3, the sequence is CASSYPGQKQGSYSPLHF. The sequenced DNA is TGTGCCAGCAGTTACCCGGGACAAAAACAAGGGTCGTATTCGCCCCTCCACTTT.